This T cell receptor beta chain is from a study of T cell repertoires in cytomegalovirus infection. Study background: CMV infection plus the matching HLA type was flagged by public TCR beta signatures.

This clonotype was found once. Its antigen is undetermined. General observations from the study: Predominance within the ex vivo response was attributable to HLA-C-restricted CMV-specific TCR beta clonotypes.

The CDR3 has 13 amino acids. The germline V gene has CDR1 SGHDT and CDR2 YYEEEE. Trimming took 7 bases from V and 5 from J, leaving 15 bases between them. TCRdb used MiXCR to reprocess the reads, holding one entry per CDR3 protein. Of fewer than 200,000 distinct CDR3 sequences listed, roughly 9.8% were seen once; the top ten hold about 4.2%. The source of this sequence is a human donor in good health (CMV status not recorded). Some clones in this sample may be carry-over from other donors' samples. The chain couples TRBV5-6 to TRBJ2-5; the D gene is possibly TRBD2 (5 bases). The source material was PBMCs. The CDR3 DNA reads TGTGCCAGCTTGGACTGGGGAACGGAGACCCAGTACTTC. Translating it yields CASLDWGTETQYF.